A selection of T cell receptor beta chains follows, all from one sample in a study of OX40 agonist ivuxolimab in advanced cancers. Libraries were prepared by immunoSEQ multiplex PCR; TCRdb keeps only in-frame clonotypes and omits some of them. The data contain some 44,000 clones, around 87% of them singletons. Sequences were derived from CD4+ or CD8+ T cells sorted from blood, sampled in a trial of the OX40 agonist ivuxolimab. The receptors here all came from an adult with an advanced solid tumor such as melanoma, head and neck, liver or kidney cancer. Each CDR3 is given with its conserved first and last residue. Fields, in order: J gene, V gene, CDR3 protein.

j_call: TRBJ1-1
v_call: TRBV4-3
cdr3_aa: CASSPLEGEAFF

j_call: TRBJ2-1
v_call: TRBV6-1
cdr3_aa: CASSVGVGGNEQFF

j_call: TRBJ2-1
v_call: TRBV23-1
cdr3_aa: CASSQSCVADEQFF

j_call: TRBJ2-7
v_call: TRBV29-1
cdr3_aa: CSVQGQSYEQYF

j_call: TRBJ2-1
v_call: TRBV9
cdr3_aa: CASSFQGNSYNGQFF

j_call: TRBJ1-5
v_call: TRBV13
cdr3_aa: CASSTGGRQPQHF

j_call: TRBJ2-2
v_call: TRBV19
cdr3_aa: CASSISLATGELFF

j_call: TRBJ2-3
v_call: TRBV5-1
cdr3_aa: CASSPPTSGLRTDTQYF

j_call: TRBJ2-3
v_call: TRBV25-1
cdr3_aa: CASSFGHDTQYF

j_call: TRBJ2-3
v_call: TRBV10-2
cdr3_aa: CASSETSPPDTQYF

j_call: TRBJ2-3
v_call: TRBV7-9
cdr3_aa: CASSLGHLTDTQYF

j_call: TRBJ2-5
v_call: TRBV28
cdr3_aa: CASSLEIRWETQYF

j_call: TRBJ1-1
v_call: TRBV11-2
cdr3_aa: CASSPLTTELNTEAFF

j_call: TRBJ2-6
v_call: TRBV11-3
cdr3_aa: CAAISGTADSGANVLTF

j_call: TRBJ1-2
v_call: TRBV2
cdr3_aa: CASSAGQGINYGYTF

j_call: TRBJ2-1
v_call: TRBV6-1
cdr3_aa: CADLDNEQFF

j_call: TRBJ2-6
v_call: TRBV9
cdr3_aa: CASSALAGVSGANVLTF

j_call: TRBJ2-1
v_call: TRBV20-1
cdr3_aa: CSASYYNEQFF

j_call: TRBJ2-3
v_call: TRBV11-2
cdr3_aa: CASSLGARARTDTQYF

j_call: TRBJ1-2
v_call: TRBV11-2
cdr3_aa: CASSGPLNYGYTF